This T cell receptor (beta chain) was sequenced during a study of CD8+ T cells in alopecia areata. Across the whole study: Tofacitinib lasted 6 to 18 months, then 6 months off drug. Overall study results and limits: Persistence in scalp and blood during tofacitinib was observed for many expanded lesional clones. Lesional scalp displayed greater clonality than normal scalp, most notably in alopecia totalis/universalis. Scalp clonality dropped significantly under tofacitinib, as did expanded CD8+ top-100 clones.

RNA extraction was followed by reverse transcription into cDNA, which acted as the sequencing template. The data were produced by immunoSEQ multiplex PCR, yet TCRdb's version contains in-frame clones alone and is incomplete. The sample carries 150,000 to 200,000 clones, around three fifths recorded once. V gave up 0 bases and J gave up 7 bases, with 16 bases separating them. The CDR3 extends over 14 amino acids. Germline-derived CDR1 and CDR2 are SQVTM and ANQGSEA. Treatment of the sample: oral pan-JAK inhibitor, 5-10 mg twice daily. Points on this clone: Its antigen is currently unknown.

This specimen was CD4+ T cells sorted from blood, taken around week 50, from a patient treated with tofacitinib. This sequence originates from a human donor with alopecia areata. The rearrangement uses TRBV29-1 and TRBJ2-7; D possibly corresponds to TRBD2 (6 bases). The CDR3 here is CSVEETGVSGEQYF. The CDR3 nucleotides read TGCAGCGTTGAAGAGACGGGGGTATCGGGTGAGCAGTACTTC.